This entry lists 14 T cell receptor beta chains sequenced from one sample in a study of T cell repertoires in cytomegalovirus infection. TCRdb called the reads again in MiXCR, with one record for every CDR3 protein. The sample comprises under 850,000 distinct CDR3 sequences, 35% to 45% of which are singletons, and 2.5% to 3.5% rests with the top ten. Sequencing input: PBMCs. The source is a human donor in good health (CMV status not recorded). Some clones in this sample may be carry-over from other donors' samples.

Here the CDR3 DNA reads TGCGCCAGCTTCGTAGGGGTGGGCTCCTACAATGAGCAGTTCTTC. The encoded protein is CASFVGVGSYNEQFF. J is TRBJ2-1 and V is TRBV5-1, with D possibly matching TRBD1 (5 bases). CDR3 length: 15 amino acids. Deletions cut 7 bases from V and 0 bases from J, with 14 bases between. CDR1 is SGHRS, CDR2 YFSETQ, per germline.

The chain joins TRBV19 to TRBJ1-5; a weak D match, TRBD1 (5 bases). CDR3 length: 14 amino acids. Germline V gene sequence: CDR1 LNHDA, CDR2 SQIVND (reference sequence). V dropped 3 bases and J dropped 2 bases, with 8 bases sitting between them. The DNA of the CDR3 is TGTGCCAGTAGTATTAAGGGACGCAATCAGCCCCAGCATTTT. Residues: CASSIKGRNQPQHF.

Regarding this clonotype: The CDR3 carries no conserved terminal phenylalanine or tryptophan, so it likely arises from a read error. V gene TRBV7-8 combines with J gene TRBJ1-5; D gene ambiguous. Germline lookup yields CDR1 SGHVS and CDR2 FQNEAQ. Trimming took 6 bases from V and 2 from J, leaving 11 bases between them. This CDR3 has 14 residues. CDR3 DNA: TGTGCCAGCAGGGCCAGAGGTGGCAATCAGCCCCAGCATTTA. Its translation: CASRARGGNQPQHL.

This sequence joins TRBV12-3 or TRBV12-4 and TRBJ2-1, with D uncertain. With 4 bases removed from V and 10 bases from J, the gap between germline ends came to 11 bases. This CDR3 is built from 12 residues. CDR3 nucleotides: TGTGCCAGCAGTTATGGCGTATTGGAGCAGTTCTTC. Translated, it gives CASSYGVLEQFF.

This clonotype was detected a few times. V and J are TRBV28 and TRBJ2-4, with D tentatively TRBD1 (6 bases). CDR3 length: 13 residues. Germline V gene lookup returns CDR1 MDHEN and CDR2 SYDVKM. V shed 3 bases and J shed 8 bases, with 11 bases lying between them. In DNA, the CDR3 is TGTGCCAGCAGTTTCAGGGGTTCGGACATTCAGTACTTC. It encodes CASSFRGSDIQYF.

In this sample, this clonotype turned up a few times. CDR3 sequence reads: CASQGITNEKLFF. The CDR3 bases are TGTGCCAGCCAGGGGATAACTAATGAAAAACTGTTTTTT. The J gene is TRBJ1-4, the V gene TRBV6-5, with D perhaps matching TRBD1 (6 bases). CDR1 and CDR2 (germline): MNHEY, SVGAGI. This CDR3 region has 13 residues. Deletions cut 8 bases from V and 1 base from J, with 8 bases between.

The chain carries TRBV29-1 and TRBJ2-1; weak D call: TRBD2 (5 bases). Germline CDR1 and CDR2: SQVTM and ANQGSEA. The CDR3 loop spans 9 amino acids. DNA for the CDR3: TGCAGAGATTCCGAAGGAGGATTCTTC. Translating it yields CRDSEGGFF.

This clonotype was observed a handful of times. The V and J genes are TRBV28 and TRBJ2-1; 12 bases line up with TRBD2. The CDR3 length is 16 residues. CDR1 and CDR2 from the germline V gene are MDHEN and SYDVKM. Trimming removed 5 bases from V and 7 bases from J; junction bases left unmatched: 9. This CDR3 reads CASSPPTSGRGNEQFF. The DNA for the CDR3 is TGTGCCAGCAGTCCTCCGACTAGCGGGAGAGGGAATGAGCAGTTCTTC. Variable domain in full (rest from reference TRBV28 and TRBJ2-1): DVKVTQSSRYLVKRTGEKVFLECVQDMDHENMFWYRQDPGLGLRLIYFSYDVKMKEKGDIPEGYSVSREKKERFSLILESASTNQTSMYLCASSPPTSGRGNEQFFGPGTRLTVL.

The CDR3 DNA is TGTGCCAGCAGTTTGGACAGGGGCACGCACCAGCATTTT. This encodes CASSLDRGTHQHF. This chain uses TRBV6-5 with TRBJ1-5; 9 bases align to TRBD1. There are 13 residues in the CDR3. Germline V gene lookup returns CDR1 MNHEY and CDR2 SVGAGI. V trimming: 4 bases; J trimming: 12 bases; junction bases outside the gene matches: 7.

The chain recombines TRBV29-1 with TRBJ2-1; D perhaps matches TRBD2 (5 bases). The CDR3 sequence is 12 residues long. Looked up from germline, CDR1 is SQVTM and CDR2 is ANQGSEA. V dropped 3 bases and J dropped 2 bases, with 5 bases sitting between them. CDR3 loop: CSVDGTYNEQFF. As DNA, the CDR3 is TGCAGCGTTGACGGGACCTACAATGAGCAGTTCTTC.

This chain uses TRBV7-2 with TRBJ1-1; D might be TRBD1 (5 bases). Trimming cost V 8 bases and J 0 bases, with 13 bases left between them. Germline assignment: CDR1 SGHTA and CDR2 FQGNSA. The CDR3 spans 14 residues. DNA for the CDR3: TGTGCCAGCCTCTTGAGCAGGGTGAACACTGAAGCTTTCTTT. It codes for CASLLSRVNTEAFF.

This clonotype showed up many times. The rearrangement joins TRBV7-3 to TRBJ1-6, with 12 bases that match TRBD1. Germline lookup yields CDR1 SGHTA and CDR2 FQGTGA. The trim removed 5 bases at V and 7 bases at J, leaving 6 bases unmatched. CDR3 length equals 16 residues. The CDR3 is CASSLGTGGINSPLHF. CDR3 DNA: TGTGCCAGCAGCCTAGGGACAGGGGGCATCAATTCACCCCTCCACTTT.

V and J are TRBV6-8 and TRBJ2-7; no reliable D call. Germline CDR1 reads MNHGY; CDR2 reads SAAAGT. The V and J ends lost 0 bases and 11 bases respectively, with 14 bases between them. This CDR3 comprises 13 residues. This CDR3 reads CASSYSVYEEKYF. CDR3 nucleotides: TGTGCCAGCAGTTACTCAGTGTACGAGGAGAAGTACTTC.

This clonotype was counted between two and nine times. CDR3 amino acids: CASSLVRGGLSYNEQFF. The CDR3 nucleotides read TGTGCCAGCAGTTTAGTGCGGGGCGGGCTCTCCTACAATGAGCAGTTCTTC. The chain combines TRBV12-3 or TRBV12-4 with TRBJ2-1, with D tentatively TRBD2 (6 bases). The CDR3 runs to 17 residues. Trimming took off 1 base at V and 0 bases at J, with 13 bases between the two ends.